This T cell receptor (beta chain) was sequenced in a study of blood T cell repertoires in COVID-19 (dated by TCRdb to 2020 to 2022). Study-level background: The collaborator samples originated in the United States, Italy and Spain and spanned the acute and convalescent phases of COVID-19. Samples came from the ongoing ImmuneRACE study (first 160 participants) plus 1,254 subjects from 6 global collaborators. Nearly every sample came with metadata listing a de-identified subject ID, COVID-19 status, age in years and sex. Deeply sampled blood TCRbeta repertoires from subjects exposed to, actively infected with, or recovered from COVID-19 were included in the dataset. Where available, HLA class I and class II types were taken from metadata supplied by the sample provider and were not determined by assay-based typing. The material from the prospective study consisted of cDNA or gDNA derived from T cells, B-cell-depleted T cells, or PBMCs. A freely available public database, intended as a resource for researchers studying the immune response to SARS-CoV-2, is where the repertoires were released. The study at large found these results: The quantity of clinical and demographic metadata differed by source and by participant and was supplied without curation.

The immunoSEQ Assay, a bias-controlled multiplex PCR, was used to amplify TCRbeta CDR3 regions from genomic DNA. Per the source publication's procedure: Within the assay, amplification of reference gene primers was used to estimate how many nucleated cells each sample contained. Sequence reads were collapsed and filtered to measure the absolute abundance of every unique TCRbeta CDR3 rearrangement. For each sample, productive Simpson clonality was calculated as the square root of Simpson's diversity index over productive rearrangements. TCRdb mirrors the immuneACCESS table, restricted to in-frame sequences. Some clones are absent from its copies; in checked studies, under half trace to an unresolved V gene, and the reason for the others is unknown. V and J calls and clone size come straight from that table; D and trimming were deduced from the DNA. The sample table lists approximately 130,000 clones, more than 80% of them with a count of one. Clones ranked in the top ten supply more than 3.5% of the sample.

Worth noting for this clone: Its recognized antigen is unknown. Base qualities are not at hand, and no much larger clone is one base apart.

CDR1 and CDR2 were assigned from the germline V gene (reference sequence) as GTSNPN and SVGIG. CDR3 length: 14 amino acids, cysteine to phenylalanine. CDR3 DNA only is kept here, 42 bases in frame from base 1. The germline ends are 12 bases apart after V is trimmed by 0 bases and J by 4 bases. Whole blood was collected in K2EDTA tubes by collaborating institutions according to the institutions' own protocols. Collaborator samples were shipped for TCRbeta analysis as frozen whole blood, isolated PBMCs, or DNA extracted from either sample type. The receptor comes from a human donor in a cohort sampled during active COVID-19. Sequencing was carried out using peripheral blood. The sequence joins TRBV30 to TRBJ1-2, and perhaps TRBD1 as D gene, on 6 matching bases. The base sequence is TGTGCCTGGAGTGTAGGGGGGGCCGGCTATGGCTACACCTTC. It encodes CAWSVGGAGYGYTF.